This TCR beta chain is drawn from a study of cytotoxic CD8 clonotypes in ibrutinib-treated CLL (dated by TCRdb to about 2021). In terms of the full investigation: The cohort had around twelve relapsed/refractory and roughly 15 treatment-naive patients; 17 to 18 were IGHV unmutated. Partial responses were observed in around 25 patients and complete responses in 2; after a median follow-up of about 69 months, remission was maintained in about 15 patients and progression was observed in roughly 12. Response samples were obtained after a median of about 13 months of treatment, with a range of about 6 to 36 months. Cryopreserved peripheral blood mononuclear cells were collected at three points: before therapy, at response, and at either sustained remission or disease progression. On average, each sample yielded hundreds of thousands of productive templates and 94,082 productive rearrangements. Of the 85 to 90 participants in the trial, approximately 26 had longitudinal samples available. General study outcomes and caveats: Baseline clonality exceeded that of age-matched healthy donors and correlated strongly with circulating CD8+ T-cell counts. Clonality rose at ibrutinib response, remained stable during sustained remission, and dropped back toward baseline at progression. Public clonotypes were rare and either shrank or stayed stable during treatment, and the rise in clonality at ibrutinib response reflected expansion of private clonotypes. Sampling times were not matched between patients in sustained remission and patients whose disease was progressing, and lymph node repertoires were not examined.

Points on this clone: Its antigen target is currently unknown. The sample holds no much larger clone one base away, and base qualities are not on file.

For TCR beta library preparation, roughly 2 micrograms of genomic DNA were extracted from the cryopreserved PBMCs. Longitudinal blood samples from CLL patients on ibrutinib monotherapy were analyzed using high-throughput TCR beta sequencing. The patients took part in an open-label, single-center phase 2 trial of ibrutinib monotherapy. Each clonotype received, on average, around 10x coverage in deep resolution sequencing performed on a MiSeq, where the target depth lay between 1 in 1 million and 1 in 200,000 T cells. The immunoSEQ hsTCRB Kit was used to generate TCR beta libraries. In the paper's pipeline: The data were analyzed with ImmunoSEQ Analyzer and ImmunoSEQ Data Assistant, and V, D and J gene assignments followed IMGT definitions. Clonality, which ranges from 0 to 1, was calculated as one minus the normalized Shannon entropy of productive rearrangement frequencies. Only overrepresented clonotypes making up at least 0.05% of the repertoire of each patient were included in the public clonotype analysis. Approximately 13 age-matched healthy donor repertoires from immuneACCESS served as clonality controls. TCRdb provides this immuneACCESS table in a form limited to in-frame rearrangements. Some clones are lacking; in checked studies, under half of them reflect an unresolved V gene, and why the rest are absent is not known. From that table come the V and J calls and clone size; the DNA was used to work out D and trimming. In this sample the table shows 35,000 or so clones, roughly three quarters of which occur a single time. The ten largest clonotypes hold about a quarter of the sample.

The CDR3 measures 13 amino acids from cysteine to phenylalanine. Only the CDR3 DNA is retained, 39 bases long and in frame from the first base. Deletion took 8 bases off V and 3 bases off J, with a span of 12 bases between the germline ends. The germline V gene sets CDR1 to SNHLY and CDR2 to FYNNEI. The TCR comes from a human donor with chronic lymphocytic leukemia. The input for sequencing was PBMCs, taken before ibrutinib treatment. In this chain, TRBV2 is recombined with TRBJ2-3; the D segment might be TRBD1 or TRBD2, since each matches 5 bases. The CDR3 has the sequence CASPGTPTDTQYF. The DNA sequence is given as TGTGCCAGCCCCGGGACCCCAACAGATACGCAGTATTTT.